These 32 T cell receptor beta chains came from one sample sequenced in a study of human T cells and chemical hapten exposure. MiXCR, applied by TCRdb to the RACE reads, yields one record per CDR3 protein. Of some 350,000 distinct CDR3 sequences in the sample, around 7% were seen once. The time point denotes: patch test 1, 2 weeks after DPC sensitization. Treatment reported: therapeutic diphenylcyclopropenone sensitization with weekly scalp DPC. Source: whole blood, taken in connection with sensitization to the hapten diphenylcyclopropenone (DPC). The receptors derive from a woman under 30 with alopecia areata. Some clones in this sample may be carry-over from other donors' samples.

J is TRBJ2-2 and V is TRBV7-6, with D unclear. Germline CDR1 is SGHVS and CDR2 is FNYEAQ. The CDR3 has 13 amino acids. V was cut by 2 bases and J by 3 bases, with 4 bases left in between. In DNA, the CDR3 is TGTGCCAGCAGCTTAACGGACACCGGGGAGCTGTTTTTT. It encodes CASSLTDTGELFF.

V is TRBV6-5 and J is TRBJ1-1; D remains unclear. There are 14 residues in the CDR3. CDR1 and CDR2 (germline): MNHEY, SVGAGI. V lost 6 bases, J lost 0 bases, and 11 bases lay in between. The CDR3 nucleotides are TGTGCCAGCAGAGGGAAAACCATGAACACTGAAGCTTTCTTT. Protein: CASRGKTMNTEAFF.

Ten or more counts support this clonotype. The chain employs TRBV4-3 and TRBJ1-1; TRBD1 agrees at 7 bases. CDR1 LGHNA and CDR2 YSLEER come from the germline V gene. V was pared by 1 base and J by 0 bases, with 8 bases of the junction left unmatched. The CDR3 covers 17 residues. DNA of the CDR3: TGCGCCAGCAGCCAAGCTACTGGACAGGATTTGAACACTGAAGCTTTCTTT. Protein product: CASSQATGQDLNTEAFF.

This chain uses TRBV7-9 with TRBJ2-7; possible D gene TRBD2, 5 bases. CDR3 length: 13 residues. V shed 1 base and J shed 6 bases, with 10 bases lying between them. CDR1 and CDR2 from the germline V gene are SEHNR and FQNEAQ (reference sequence). In DNA form, the CDR3 reads TGTGCCAGCAGCTTAGTGGAGGTCTCCGAGCAGTACTTC. Translation: CASSLVEVSEQYF.

This clonotype was observed at least ten times. This sequence joins TRBV28 and TRBJ2-1; the match to TRBD2 covers 11 bases. Trimming cost V 2 bases and J 0 bases; bases outside gene matches: 12. The CDR3 runs 20 residues. Germline CDR1 and CDR2: MDHEN and SYDVKM. The CDR3 DNA sequence: TGTGCCAGCAGTTTACCTAGCGGGGGGTTCTTTCGTAGCTCCTACAATGAGCAGTTCTTC. Protein: CASSLPSGGFFRSSYNEQFF.

This chain links TRBV29-1 with TRBJ1-1, with D unclear. CDR1 is SQVTM, CDR2 ANQGSEA, per germline. The CDR3 covers 13 residues. The V end lost 5 bases, the J end lost 5 bases, and 15 bases lay between the germline ends. The CDR3 here is CSVPGPAGTEAFF. For the CDR3, the DNA is TGCAGCGTTCCCGGCCCGGCCGGGACTGAAGCTTTCTTT.

The V call is TRBV7-9, the J call TRBJ1-3; tentatively, D is TRBD1 (6 bases). The germline CDR1 and CDR2 sequences are SEHNR and FQNEAQ (reference sequence). Trimming took off 5 bases at V and 2 bases at J, with 16 bases between the two ends. This CDR3 contains 16 residues. CDR3 nucleotides: TGTGCCAGCAGCACCCGAACAGGGTCCGCTGGAAACACCATATATTTT. Translation: CASSTRTGSAGNTIYF.

This clonotype has only a few counts. The chain carries TRBV20-1 and TRBJ2-7; D gene uncertain. V was clipped by 3 bases and J by 3 bases, with 12 bases between them. Looked up from germline, CDR1 is DFQATT and CDR2 is SNEGSKA (reference sequence). This CDR3 is built from 13 residues. The CDR3 spells CSARGNSRYEQYF. CDR3 sequence (DNA): TGCAGTGCTAGGGGCAACAGTCGCTACGAGCAGTACTTC.

This clonotype was seen repeatedly, ten times or more. Possible read error: a much larger clone is one base away. The chain couples TRBV11-2 to TRBJ2-3; D not certain. CDR3 length: 12 residues. Deletions cut 2 bases from V and 4 bases from J, with 4 bases between. CDR1 is SGHAT and CDR2 is FQNNGV in the germline V gene. In DNA, the CDR3 is TGTGCCAGCAGCTTAAACCCAGATACGCAGTATTTT. This sequence encodes CASSLNPDTQYF.

This chain joins TRBV3-1 and TRBJ2-3; 8 positions match TRBD1. Losses at the gene ends were 2 bases for V and 4 bases for J; bases not matched to a gene: 2. Germline CDR1 LGHDT, CDR2 YNNKEL (reference sequence). CDR3 length equals 14 residues. Written as DNA, the CDR3 is TGTGCCAGCAGCCAAACGACAGGGGCAGATACGCAGTATTTT. It translates to CASSQTTGADTQYF.

This chain joins TRBV4-1 and TRBJ2-2; D remains ambiguous. CDR1 MGHRA and CDR2 YSYEKL come from the germline V gene. The CDR3 is 15 amino acids. V lost 2 bases and J lost 4, with 11 bases in between. The CDR3 DNA reads TGCGCCAGCAGCCAATTGATCACTTCCACCGGGGAGCTGTTTTTT. It yields the protein CASSQLITSTGELFF.

This clonotype was recorded many times. This chain connects TRBV7-2 to TRBJ2-3; TRBD2 agrees at 9 bases. The CDR3 covers 15 residues. With V trimmed by 9 bases and J by 2 bases, 9 bases remained unmatched. CDR1 and CDR2 from the germline V gene are SGHTA and FQGNSA. In nucleotides, the CDR3 is TGTGCCAGTGCGATTAGCGGGGGCGACACAGATACGCAGTATTTT. It translates to CASAISGGDTDTQYF.

This chain connects TRBV7-9 to TRBJ1-5; no firm D call. Germline CDR1 and CDR2: SEHNR and FQNEAQ (reference sequence). V was clipped by 4 bases and J by 11 bases, with 15 bases between them. The CDR3 covers 13 residues. The CDR3 DNA reads as TGTGCCAGCAGCTCCGCCCCCGCGGGGTCCCAGCATTTT. Translating gives CASSSAPAGSQHF. Filled out from reference TRBV7-9 and TRBJ1-5, the complete variable domain reads DTGVSQNPRHKITKRGQNVTFRCDPISEHNRLYWYRQTLGQGPEFLTYFQNEAQLEKSRLLSDRFSAERPKGSFSTLEIQRTEQGDSAMYLCASSSAPAGSQHFGDGTRLSIL.

This sequence joins TRBV27 and TRBJ1-4, with TRBD1 identical over 8 bases. The trim removed 6 bases at V and 7 bases at J, leaving 10 bases unmatched. The CDR3 is made up of 15 amino acids. CDR1 is MNHEY and CDR2 is SMNVEV in the germline V gene (reference sequence). The CDR3 is CASSRTGRGGEKLFF. The CDR3 region has the DNA TGTGCCAGCAGCCGGACAGGGCGGGGTGGTGAAAAACTGTTTTTT.

This clonotype was picked up many times. This chain joins TRBV12-3 or TRBV12-4 and TRBJ1-1; no clear D gene. The CDR3 runs 11 residues. V was trimmed by 5 bases and J by 9 bases, leaving 10 bases between them. The CDR3 protein is CASSTRRQAFF. The CDR3 DNA is TGTGCCAGCAGTACAAGGCGGCAAGCTTTCTTT.

There are many counts of this clonotype. This rearrangement joins TRBV7-2 to TRBJ1-5; D gene unclear. CDR1 and CDR2 (germline): SGHTA, FQGNSA. V lost 4 bases and J 1 base, leaving 5 bases between the germline ends. The CDR3 totals 13 residues. CDR3 residues: CASSSSSNQPQHF. The CDR3 bases are TGTGCCAGCAGCTCTTCGAGCAATCAGCCCCAGCATTTT.

This clonotype was detected a few times. This chain links TRBV28 with TRBJ1-2; no reliable D call. The CDR3 has 21 amino acids. The germline gives CDR1 MDHEN, CDR2 SYDVKM. The V end lost 2 bases, the J end lost 4 bases, and 32 bases lay between the germline ends. The CDR3 loop reads CASSLLLDPVLSRTETYGYTF. CDR3 bases: TGTGCCAGCAGTTTACTTTTGGACCCAGTCCTTTCTAGGACGGAAACCTATGGCTACACCTTC.

The DNA for the CDR3 is TGTGCCAGCAGTTACGACGGAATCAACACCGGGGAGCTGTTTTTT. Translated, it gives CASSYDGINTGELFF. V and J are TRBV6-5 and TRBJ2-2, with unresolved D. The germline V gene has CDR1 MNHEY and CDR2 SVGAGI. The CDR3 runs to 15 residues. V shed 2 bases and J shed 2 bases, with 9 bases lying between them.

The sample holds a few counts of this clonotype. This sequence joins TRBV11-1 and TRBJ1-1; D might be TRBD1 (5 bases). Germline V lookup: CDR1 SGHAT, CDR2 FQDESV (reference sequence). V shed 0 bases and J shed 4 bases, with 12 bases lying between them. The CDR3 loop spans 15 amino acids. CDR3 DNA: TGTGCCAGCAGCTTAGCTAATCGGAGGGGCACTGAAGCTTTCTTT. Translated, it gives CASSLANRRGTEAFF.

This clonotype was detected only a few times. The gene calls are TRBV27 and TRBJ2-1; 12 bases are shared with TRBD2. The V gene's germline CDR1 is MNHEY and CDR2 SMNVEV (reference sequence). The junction had 17 bases not matched to a gene; V was cut back by 5 bases and J by 9 bases. CDR3 length: 18 residues. CDR3 amino acids: CASSPHTPRLAGGPEQFF. The CDR3 DNA is TGTGCCAGCAGTCCCCATACCCCCCGGCTAGCGGGGGGGCCTGAGCAGTTCTTC.

CDR3 residues: CASSYYKQVSMVNTEAFF. CDR3 in DNA: TGTGCCAGCAGTTACTATAAACAAGTTTCCATGGTGAACACTGAAGCTTTCTTT. V gene TRBV6-6 combines with J gene TRBJ1-1, with unresolved D. V dropped 1 base and J dropped 0 bases, with 18 bases sitting between them. Germline V gene sequence: CDR1 MNHNY, CDR2 SVGAGI (reference sequence). The CDR3 is 18 amino acids.

The chain employs TRBV12-3 or TRBV12-4 and TRBJ1-1; TRBD1 aligns across 7 bases. V was clipped by 6 bases and J by 6 bases; unmatched bases: 13. The CDR3 consists of 15 residues. CDR3 DNA sequence: TGTGCCAGCAGACCCCCGGGACAGAAAAAACCTGAAGCTTTCTTT. Amino acid sequence: CASRPPGQKKPEAFF.

This clonotype was seen more than once but under ten times. V gene TRBV29-1 combines with J gene TRBJ1-5; D ambiguous. Trimming cost V 5 bases and J 0 bases, with 8 bases left between them. CDR1 SQVTM and CDR2 ANQGSEA come from the germline V gene. The CDR3 is made up of 13 amino acids. The CDR3 bases are TGCAGCGTTCTCAAGGATAGCAATCAGCCCCAGCATTTT. Protein sequence: CSVLKDSNQPQHF.

In this sample, this clonotype turned up a few times. The chain carries TRBV9 and TRBJ2-7; D assignment may be TRBD1 or TRBD2 (5 bases each). CDR3 length: 16 residues. Trimming took off 1 base at V and 3 bases at J, with 17 bases between the two ends. Germline CDR1 SGDLS, CDR2 YYNGEE. As DNA, the CDR3 is TGTGCCAGCAGCGTAAGGGGAGAGGGAGACCGCTACGAGCAGTACTTC. Translation gives CASSVRGEGDRYEQYF.

There are many counts of this clonotype. The gene calls are TRBV7-2 and TRBJ2-3; possibly TRBD2 for D (6 bases). The CDR3 contains 17 residues. Germline CDR1 is SGHTA and CDR2 is FQGNSA. Deletions cut 3 bases from V and 0 bases from J, with 16 bases between. For the CDR3, the DNA is TGTGCCAGCAGCTTGACTGTGTGGGGGGATAGCACAGATACGCAGTATTTT. As protein: CASSLTVWGDSTDTQYF.

This clonotype was observed once. This may come from a read error, since a much larger clone is one base off. The V call is TRBV28, the J call TRBJ2-2; D is perhaps TRBD1 (6 bases). CDR3 length equals 17 residues. Per the germline V gene, CDR1 is MDHEN and CDR2 is SYDVKM. DNA of the CDR3: TGTCCCAGCTGCCCCGGGACACTCTCTGCTTTCACCGGGGAGCTGTTTTTT. It encodes CPSCPGTLSAFTGELFF.

This clonotype appeared many times. V and J are TRBV3-1 and TRBJ1-2; D remains ambiguous. Trimming removed 1 base from V and 2 bases from J, with 5 bases in between. The CDR3 is 13 residues long. Looked up from germline, CDR1 is LGHDT and CDR2 is YNNKEL (reference sequence). CDR3 in DNA: TGTGCCAGCAGCCAAGGCAGAAACTATGGCTACACCTTC. This codes for CASSQGRNYGYTF. Full variable domain (missing parts from reference TRBV3-1 and TRBJ1-2): DTAVSQTPKYLVTQMGNDKSIKCEQNLGHDTMYWYKQDSKKFLKIMFSYNNKELIINETVPNRFSPKSPDKAHLNLHINSLELGDSAVYFCASSQGRNYGYTFGSGTRLTVV.

This clonotype occurred a few times. This chain connects TRBV4-2 to TRBJ2-1, with D perhaps TRBD1 or TRBD2 (5 bases each). Between the trimmed V and J ends, which lost 4 bases and 2 bases, there was a span of 30 bases. Germline V gene lookup returns CDR1 LGHNA and CDR2 YNFKEQ. The CDR3 consists of 21 residues. The DNA for the CDR3 is TGTGCCAGCAGCCCCAGGTGGACGGTGGGGACCTTCCACCTTCCCTACAATGAGCAGTTCTTC. Protein: CASSPRWTVGTFHLPYNEQFF.

J is TRBJ1-1 and V is TRBV7-2; 7 nucleotides align to TRBD1. J lost 2 bases, V lost 4 bases, and 13 bases had no gene match. This CDR3 spans 17 amino acids. CDR1 is SGHTA, CDR2 FQGNSA, per germline. This chain's CDR3 is CASSSQLGQPINTEAFF. CDR3 nucleotides: TGTGCCAGCAGCTCCCAACTGGGACAGCCCATCAACACTGAAGCTTTCTTT.

This clonotype was counted many times. This rearrangement joins TRBV9 to TRBJ1-6; D unresolved. This CDR3 comprises 17 residues. The ends were cut back, 0 bases at V and 0 bases at J, with 10 bases in the middle. Germline CDR1 SGDLS, CDR2 YYNGEE. CDR3 in DNA: TGTGCCAGCAGCGTAGAGGAGGTTCCCTCCTATAATTCACCCCTCCACTTT. Protein sequence: CASSVEEVPSYNSPLHF. Combining the CDR3 with reference TRBV9 and TRBJ1-6 gives the whole variable domain DSGVTQTPKHLITATGQRVTLRCSPRSGDLSVYWYQQSLDQGLQFLIQYYNGEERAKGNILERFSAQQFPDLHSELNLSSLELGDSALYFCASSVEEVPSYNSPLHFGNGTRLTVT.

V gene TRBV20-1 combines with J gene TRBJ1-2; 10 bases fit TRBD1. V dropped 2 bases and J dropped 2; count of bases not matched to a gene: 8. The CDR3 contains 16 residues. CDR1 DFQATT and CDR2 SNEGSKA come from the germline V gene (reference sequence). This CDR3 reads CSARLTRTGGNYGYTF. In nucleotides, the CDR3 is TGCAGTGCTAGACTTACGAGGACAGGGGGAAACTATGGCTACACCTTC.

The table lists this clonotype with many counts. The chain employs TRBV24-1 and TRBJ2-3; TRBD2 might be the D (6 bases). Trimming left V 5 bases short and J 2 bases short, with 13 bases between. The CDR3 consists of 15 residues. Germline V CDR1 and CDR2: KGHDR, SFDVKD. CDR3 sequence (DNA): TGTGCCACCAGTGGAGATAGCGGTCCCACAGATACGCAGTATTTT. This gives the protein CATSGDSGPTDTQYF.